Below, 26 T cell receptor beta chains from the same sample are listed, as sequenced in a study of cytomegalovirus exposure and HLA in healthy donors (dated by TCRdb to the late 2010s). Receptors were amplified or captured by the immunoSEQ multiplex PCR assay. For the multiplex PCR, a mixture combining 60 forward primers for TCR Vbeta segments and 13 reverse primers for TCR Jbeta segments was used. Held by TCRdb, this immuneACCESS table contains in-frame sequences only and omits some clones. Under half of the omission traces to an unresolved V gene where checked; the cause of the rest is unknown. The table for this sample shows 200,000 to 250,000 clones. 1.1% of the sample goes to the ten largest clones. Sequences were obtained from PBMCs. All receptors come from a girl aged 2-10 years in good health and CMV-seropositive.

For the CDR3, the DNA is TGTGCCAGCAGCTCGACAGGGGGAGGTGAAGCTTTCTTT. It specifies CASSSTGGGEAFF. This rearrangement joins TRBV11-1 to TRBJ1-1, with 9 bases aligning to TRBD1. Germline values: CDR1 SGHAT, CDR2 FQDESV (reference sequence). V gave up 4 bases and J gave up 7 bases; unmatched junction bases: 4. The CDR3 runs 13 residues.

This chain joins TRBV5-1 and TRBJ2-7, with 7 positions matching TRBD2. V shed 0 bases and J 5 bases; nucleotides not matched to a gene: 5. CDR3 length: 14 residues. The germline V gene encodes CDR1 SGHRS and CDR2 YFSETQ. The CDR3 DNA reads TGCGCCAGCAGCTTGGAACTAGCGCACGACGAGCAGTACTTC. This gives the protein CASSLELAHDEQYF.

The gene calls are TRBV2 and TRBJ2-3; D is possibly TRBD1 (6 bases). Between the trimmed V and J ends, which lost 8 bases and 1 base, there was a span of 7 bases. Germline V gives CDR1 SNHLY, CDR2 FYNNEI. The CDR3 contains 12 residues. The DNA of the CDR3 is TGTGCCAGCGGGGGCGGCACAGATACGCAGTATTTT. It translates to CASGGGTDTQYF.

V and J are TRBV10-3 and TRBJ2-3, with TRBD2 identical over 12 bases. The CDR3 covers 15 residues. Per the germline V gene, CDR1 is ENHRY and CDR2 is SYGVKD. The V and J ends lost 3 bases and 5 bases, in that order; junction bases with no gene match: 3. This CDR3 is CAISDRGLAGDTQYF. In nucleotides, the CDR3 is TGTGCCATCAGTGACAGGGGACTAGCGGGAGATACGCAGTATTTT.

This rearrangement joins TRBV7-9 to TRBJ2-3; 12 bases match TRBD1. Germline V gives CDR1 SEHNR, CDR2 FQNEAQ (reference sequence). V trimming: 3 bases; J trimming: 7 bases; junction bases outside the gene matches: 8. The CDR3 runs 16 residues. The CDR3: CASSFAWDRGLNTQYF. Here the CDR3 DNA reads TGTGCCAGCAGCTTTGCGTGGGACAGGGGGCTTAATACGCAGTATTTT.

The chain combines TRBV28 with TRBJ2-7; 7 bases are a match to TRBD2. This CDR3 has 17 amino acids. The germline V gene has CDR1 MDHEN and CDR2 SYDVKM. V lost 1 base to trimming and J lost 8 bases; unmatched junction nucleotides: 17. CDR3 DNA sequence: TGTGCCAGCAGTTTATACAGCGGGACGCCGGAAGACATGAAGCAGTACTTC. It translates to CASSLYSGTPEDMKQYF. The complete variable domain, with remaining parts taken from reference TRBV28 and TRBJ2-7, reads DVKVTQSSRYLVKRTGEKVFLECVQDMDHENMFWYRQDPGLGLRLIYFSYDVKMKEKGDIPEGYSVSREKKERFSLILESASTNQTSMYLCASSLYSGTPEDMKQYFGPGTRLTVT.

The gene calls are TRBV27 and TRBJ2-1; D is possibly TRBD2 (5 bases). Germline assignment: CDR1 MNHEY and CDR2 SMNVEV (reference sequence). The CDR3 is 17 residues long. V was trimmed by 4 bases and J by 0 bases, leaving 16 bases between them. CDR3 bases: TGTGCCAGCAGTTCCGGAGGAGGTGGACCCTCCTACAATGAGCAGTTCTTC. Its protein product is CASSSGGGGPSYNEQFF.

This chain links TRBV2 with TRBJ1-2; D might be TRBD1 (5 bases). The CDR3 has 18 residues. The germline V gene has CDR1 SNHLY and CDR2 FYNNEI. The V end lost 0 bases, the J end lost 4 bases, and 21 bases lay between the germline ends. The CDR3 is CASSEALGGTTSTYGYTF. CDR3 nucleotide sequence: TGTGCCAGCAGTGAAGCGCTTGGAGGGACTACCTCTACCTATGGCTACACCTTC.

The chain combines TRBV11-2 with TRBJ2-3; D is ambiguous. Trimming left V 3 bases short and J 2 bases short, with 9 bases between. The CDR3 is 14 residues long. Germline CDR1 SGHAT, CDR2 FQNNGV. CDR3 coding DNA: TGTGCCAGCAGCTTTACAGTAAACACAGATACGCAGTATTTT. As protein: CASSFTVNTDTQYF.

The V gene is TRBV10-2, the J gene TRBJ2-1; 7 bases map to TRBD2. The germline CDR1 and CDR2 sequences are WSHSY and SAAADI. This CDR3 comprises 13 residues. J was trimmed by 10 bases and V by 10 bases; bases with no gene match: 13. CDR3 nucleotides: TGCGCCACCTTGATAGCGGGCGCTCCAGAGCAGTTCTTC. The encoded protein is CATLIAGAPEQFF.

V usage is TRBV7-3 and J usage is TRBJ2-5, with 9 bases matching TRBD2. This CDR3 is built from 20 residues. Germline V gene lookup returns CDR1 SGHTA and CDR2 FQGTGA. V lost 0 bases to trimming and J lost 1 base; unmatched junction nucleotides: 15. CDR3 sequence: CASSLTPRRAGGGPQETQYF. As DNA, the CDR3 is TGTGCCAGCAGCTTAACCCCCCGAAGGGCGGGAGGGGGTCCCCAAGAGACCCAGTACTTC.

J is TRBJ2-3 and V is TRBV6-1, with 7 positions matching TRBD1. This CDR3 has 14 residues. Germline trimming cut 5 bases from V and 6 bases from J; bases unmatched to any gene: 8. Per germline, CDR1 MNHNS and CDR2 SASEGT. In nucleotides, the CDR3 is TGTGCCAGCAGTCCGACTACCAGGGGGGATACGCAGTATTTT. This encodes CASSPTTRGDTQYF.

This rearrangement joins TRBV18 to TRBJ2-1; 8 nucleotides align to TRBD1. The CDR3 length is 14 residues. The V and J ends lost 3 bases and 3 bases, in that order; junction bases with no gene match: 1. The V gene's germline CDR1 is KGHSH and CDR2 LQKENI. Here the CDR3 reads CASSPTGDYNEQFF. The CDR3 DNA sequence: TGTGCCAGCTCACCGACAGGGGACTACAATGAGCAGTTCTTC.

The CDR3: CASSGGTGDTEAFF. Written as DNA, the CDR3 is TGTGCCAGCAGCGGAGGGACAGGGGACACTGAAGCTTTCTTT. This rearrangement joins TRBV5-5 to TRBJ1-1; TRBD1 agrees at 10 bases. V shed 4 bases and J 3 bases; nucleotides not matched to a gene: 3. CDR3 length: 14 amino acids. Germline V lookup: CDR1 SGHKS, CDR2 YYEKEE (reference sequence).

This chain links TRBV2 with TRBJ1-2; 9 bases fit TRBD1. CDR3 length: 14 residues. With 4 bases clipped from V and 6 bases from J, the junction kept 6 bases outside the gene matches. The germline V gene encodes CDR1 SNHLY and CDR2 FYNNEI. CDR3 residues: CASSVDRGSNGYTF. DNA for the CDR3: TGTGCCAGCAGTGTCGACAGGGGGTCTAATGGCTACACCTTC.

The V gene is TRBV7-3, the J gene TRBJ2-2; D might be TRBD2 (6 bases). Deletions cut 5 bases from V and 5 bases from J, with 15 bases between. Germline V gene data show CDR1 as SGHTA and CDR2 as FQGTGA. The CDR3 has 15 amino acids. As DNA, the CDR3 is TGTGCCAGCAGCCCAGTGGACGGGAGAACCGGGGAGCTGTTTTTT. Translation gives CASSPVDGRTGELFF.

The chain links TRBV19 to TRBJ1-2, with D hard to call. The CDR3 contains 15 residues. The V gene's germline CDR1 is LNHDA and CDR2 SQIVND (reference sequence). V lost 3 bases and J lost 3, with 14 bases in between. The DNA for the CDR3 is TGTGCCAGTAGTATGGGAGAGATGCTTGACTATGGCTACACCTTC. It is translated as CASSMGEMLDYGYTF. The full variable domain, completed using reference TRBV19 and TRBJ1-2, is DGGITQSPKYLFRKEGQNVTLSCEQNLNHDAMYWYRQDPGQGLRLIYYSQIVNDFQKGDIAEGYSVSREKKESFPLTVTSAQKNPTAFYLCASSMGEMLDYGYTFGSGTRLTVV.

The chain's CDR3 is CASSSPQGNYGYTF. The CDR3 bases are TGTGCCAGCAGCTCGCCTCAGGGGAACTATGGCTACACCTTC. The chain links TRBV28 to TRBJ1-2; weak D call: TRBD1 (6 bases). The CDR3 totals 14 residues. With 6 bases removed from V and 2 bases from J, the gap between germline ends came to 13 bases. CDR1 and CDR2 (germline): MDHEN, SYDVKM.

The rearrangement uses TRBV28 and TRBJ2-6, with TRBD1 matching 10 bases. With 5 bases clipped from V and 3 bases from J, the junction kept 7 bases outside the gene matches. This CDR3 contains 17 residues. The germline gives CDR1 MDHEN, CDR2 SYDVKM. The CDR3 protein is CASSPGQGFGGANVLTF. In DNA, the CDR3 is TGTGCCAGCAGTCCGGGACAGGGGTTCGGTGGGGCCAACGTCCTGACTTTC. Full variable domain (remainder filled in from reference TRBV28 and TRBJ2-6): DVKVTQSSRYLVKRTGEKVFLECVQDMDHENMFWYRQDPGLGLRLIYFSYDVKMKEKGDIPEGYSVSREKKERFSLILESASTNQTSMYLCASSPGQGFGGANVLTFGAGSRLTVL.

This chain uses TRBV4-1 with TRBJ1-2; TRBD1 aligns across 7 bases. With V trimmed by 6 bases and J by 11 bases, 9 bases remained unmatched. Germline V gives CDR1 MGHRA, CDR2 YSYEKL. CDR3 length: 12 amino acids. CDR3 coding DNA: TGCGCCAGCAGTTTTCCCAGGGGGGTGTACACCTTC. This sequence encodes CASSFPRGVYTF.

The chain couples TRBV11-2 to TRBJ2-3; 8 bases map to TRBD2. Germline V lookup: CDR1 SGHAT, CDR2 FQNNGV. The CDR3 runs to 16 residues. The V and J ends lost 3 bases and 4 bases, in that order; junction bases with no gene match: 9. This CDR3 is CASSFSGEGSADTQYF. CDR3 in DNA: TGTGCCAGCAGCTTTAGCGGGGAAGGGAGCGCAGATACGCAGTATTTT.

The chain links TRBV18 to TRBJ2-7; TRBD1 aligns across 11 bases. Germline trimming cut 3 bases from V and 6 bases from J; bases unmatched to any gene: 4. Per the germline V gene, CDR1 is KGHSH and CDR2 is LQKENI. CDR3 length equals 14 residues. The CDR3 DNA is TGTGCCAGCTCACCTTCCGGGACAGGGGGCGAGCAGTACTTC. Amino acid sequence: CASSPSGTGGEQYF.

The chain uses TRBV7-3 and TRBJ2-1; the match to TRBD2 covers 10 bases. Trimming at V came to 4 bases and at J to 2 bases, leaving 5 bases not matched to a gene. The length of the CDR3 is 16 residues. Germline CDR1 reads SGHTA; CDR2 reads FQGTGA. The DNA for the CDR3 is TGTGCCAGCAGCTCCTCTCTAGCGGGAGCCTACAATGAGCAGTTCTTC. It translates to CASSSSLAGAYNEQFF.

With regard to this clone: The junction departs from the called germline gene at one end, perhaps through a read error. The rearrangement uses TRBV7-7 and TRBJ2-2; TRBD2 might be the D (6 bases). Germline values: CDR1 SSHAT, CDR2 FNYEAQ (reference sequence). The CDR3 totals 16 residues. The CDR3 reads CASSPLGSGNTGELFF. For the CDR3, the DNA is TGTGCTAGCAGTCCCCTGGGTAGCGGCAACACCGGGGAGCTGTTTTTT.

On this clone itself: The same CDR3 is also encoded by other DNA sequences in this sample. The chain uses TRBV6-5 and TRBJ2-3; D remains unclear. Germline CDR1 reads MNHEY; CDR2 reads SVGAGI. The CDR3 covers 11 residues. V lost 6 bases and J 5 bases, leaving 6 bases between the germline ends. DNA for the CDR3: TGTGCCAGCAGCCGAGGAGATACGCAGTATTTT. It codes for CASSRGDTQYF.

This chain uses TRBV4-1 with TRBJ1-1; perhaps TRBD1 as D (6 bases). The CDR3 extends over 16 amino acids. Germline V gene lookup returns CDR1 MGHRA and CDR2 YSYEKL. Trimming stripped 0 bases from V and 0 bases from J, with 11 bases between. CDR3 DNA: TGCGCCAGCAGCCAAGATATGTACAGGGTGAACACTGAAGCTTTCTTT. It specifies CASSQDMYRVNTEAFF.